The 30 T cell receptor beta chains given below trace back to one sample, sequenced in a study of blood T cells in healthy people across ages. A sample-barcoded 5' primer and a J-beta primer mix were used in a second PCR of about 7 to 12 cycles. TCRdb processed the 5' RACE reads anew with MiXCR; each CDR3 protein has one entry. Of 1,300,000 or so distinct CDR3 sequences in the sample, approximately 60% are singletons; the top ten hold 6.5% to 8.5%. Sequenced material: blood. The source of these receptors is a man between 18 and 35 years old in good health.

The CDR3 bases are TGTGCCAGCAGCCAGGATGGACTGTCTCACAATGAGCAGTTCTTC. Amino acids: CASSQDGLSHNEQFF. The chain has TRBV11-2 and TRBJ2-1, with D perhaps matching TRBD2 (5 bases). CDR1 is SGHAT, CDR2 FQNNGV, per germline. The CDR3 sequence is 15 residues long. V was shortened by 5 bases and J by 5 bases, with 16 bases between the two germline ends.

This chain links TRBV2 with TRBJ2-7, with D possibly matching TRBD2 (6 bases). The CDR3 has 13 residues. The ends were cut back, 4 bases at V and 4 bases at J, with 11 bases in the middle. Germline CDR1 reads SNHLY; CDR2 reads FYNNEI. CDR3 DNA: TGTGCCAGCAGTGGGCTAGCGCTGTACGAGCAGTACTTC. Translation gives CASSGLALYEQYF. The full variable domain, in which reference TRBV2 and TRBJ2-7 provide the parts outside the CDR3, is EPEVTQTPSHQVTQMGQEVILRCVPISNHLYFYWYRQILGQKVEFLVSFYNNEISEKSEIFDDQFSVERPDGSNFTLKIRSTKLEDSAMYFCASSGLALYEQYFGPGTRLTVT.

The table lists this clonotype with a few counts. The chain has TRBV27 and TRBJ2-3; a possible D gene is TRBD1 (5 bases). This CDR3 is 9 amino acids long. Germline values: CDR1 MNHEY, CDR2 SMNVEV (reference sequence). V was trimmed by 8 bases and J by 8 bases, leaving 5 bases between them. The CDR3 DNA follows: TGTGCCAGCCAGGGTACGCAGTATTTT. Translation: CASQGTQYF.

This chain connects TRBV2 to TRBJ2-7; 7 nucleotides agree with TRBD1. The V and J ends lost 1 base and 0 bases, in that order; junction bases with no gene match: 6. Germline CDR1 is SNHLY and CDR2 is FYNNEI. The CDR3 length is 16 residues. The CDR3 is CASSEEWTGSSYEQYF. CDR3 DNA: TGTGCCAGCAGTGAAGAGTGGACAGGAAGCTCCTACGAGCAGTACTTC.

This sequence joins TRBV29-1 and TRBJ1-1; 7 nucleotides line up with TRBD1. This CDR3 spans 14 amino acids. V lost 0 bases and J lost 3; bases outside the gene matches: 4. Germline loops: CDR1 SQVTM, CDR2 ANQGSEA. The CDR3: CSVEELQGHTEAFF. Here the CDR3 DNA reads TGCAGCGTTGAAGAGCTACAGGGGCACACTGAAGCTTTCTTT.

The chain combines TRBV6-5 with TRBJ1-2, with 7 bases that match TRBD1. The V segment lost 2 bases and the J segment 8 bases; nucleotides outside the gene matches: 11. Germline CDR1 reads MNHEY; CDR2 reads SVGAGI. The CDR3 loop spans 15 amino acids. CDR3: CASSYGTEFLYGYTF. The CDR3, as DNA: TGTGCCAGCAGTTACGGGACAGAATTCTTGTACGGCTACACCTTC.

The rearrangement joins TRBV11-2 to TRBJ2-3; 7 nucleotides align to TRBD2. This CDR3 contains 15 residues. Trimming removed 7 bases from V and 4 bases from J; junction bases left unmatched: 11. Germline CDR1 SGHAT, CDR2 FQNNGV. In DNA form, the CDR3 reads TGTGCCAGCACCCCGGGTGGGAGGGAGGCAGATACGCAGTATTTT. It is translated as CASTPGGREADTQYF.

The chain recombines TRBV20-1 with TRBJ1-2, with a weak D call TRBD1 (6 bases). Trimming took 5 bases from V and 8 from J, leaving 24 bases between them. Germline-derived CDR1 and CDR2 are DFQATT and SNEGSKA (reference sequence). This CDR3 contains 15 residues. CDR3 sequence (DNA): TGCAGTGCTCTACCGTTAGGGCAGGGGAGGATAGGCTACACCTTC. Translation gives CSALPLGQGRIGYTF.

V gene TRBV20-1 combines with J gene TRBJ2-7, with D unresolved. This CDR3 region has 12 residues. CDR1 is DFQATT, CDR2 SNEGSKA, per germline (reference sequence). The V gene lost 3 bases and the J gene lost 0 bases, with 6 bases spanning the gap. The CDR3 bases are TGCAGTGCTAGCAGGACCTCCTACGAGCAGTACTTC. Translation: CSASRTSYEQYF.

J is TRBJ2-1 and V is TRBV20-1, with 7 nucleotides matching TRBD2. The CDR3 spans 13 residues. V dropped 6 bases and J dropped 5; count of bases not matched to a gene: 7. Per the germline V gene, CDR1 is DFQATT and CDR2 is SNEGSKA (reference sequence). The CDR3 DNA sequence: TGCAGTGCAGAAGGACTAGGAGACAATGAGCAGTTCTTC. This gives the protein CSAEGLGDNEQFF.

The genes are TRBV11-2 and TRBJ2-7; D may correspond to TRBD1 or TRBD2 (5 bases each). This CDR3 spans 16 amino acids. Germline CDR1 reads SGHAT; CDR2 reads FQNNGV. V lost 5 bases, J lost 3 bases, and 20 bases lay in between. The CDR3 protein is CASSKRGQGSIYEQYF. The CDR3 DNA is TGTGCCAGCAGCAAACGAGGGCAGGGAAGTATCTACGAGCAGTACTTC.

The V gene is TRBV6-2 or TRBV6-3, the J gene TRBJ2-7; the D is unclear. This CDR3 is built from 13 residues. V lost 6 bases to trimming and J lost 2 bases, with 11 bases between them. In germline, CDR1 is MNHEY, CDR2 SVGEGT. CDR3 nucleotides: TGTGCCAGCAGCCCTGACCAGACCTACGAGCAGTACTTC. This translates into CASSPDQTYEQYF.

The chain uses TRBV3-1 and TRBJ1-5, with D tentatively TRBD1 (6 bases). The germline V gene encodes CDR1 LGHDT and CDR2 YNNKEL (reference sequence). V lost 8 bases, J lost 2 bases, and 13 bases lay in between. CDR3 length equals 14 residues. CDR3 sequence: CASGGANRNQPQHF. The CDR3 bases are TGTGCCAGCGGGGGGGCGAATCGCAATCAGCCCCAGCATTTT.

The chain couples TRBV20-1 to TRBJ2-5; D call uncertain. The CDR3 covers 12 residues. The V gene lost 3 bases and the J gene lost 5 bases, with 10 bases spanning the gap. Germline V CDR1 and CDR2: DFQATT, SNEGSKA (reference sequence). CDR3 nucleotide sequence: TGCAGTGCTAGGCTGCTTCAGGAGACCCAGTACTTC. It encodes CSARLLQETQYF.

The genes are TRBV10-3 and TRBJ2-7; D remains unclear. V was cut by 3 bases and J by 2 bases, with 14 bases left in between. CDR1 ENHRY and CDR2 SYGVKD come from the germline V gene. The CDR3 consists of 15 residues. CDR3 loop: CAISDPWTQAYEQYF. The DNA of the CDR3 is TGTGCCATCAGTGATCCGTGGACCCAGGCCTACGAGCAGTACTTC.

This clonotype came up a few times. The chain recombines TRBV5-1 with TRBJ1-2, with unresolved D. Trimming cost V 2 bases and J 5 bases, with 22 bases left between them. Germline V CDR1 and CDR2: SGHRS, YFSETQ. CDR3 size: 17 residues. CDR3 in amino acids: CASSFEVRPYEIYGYTF. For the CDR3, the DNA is TGCGCCAGCAGCTTTGAAGTGAGGCCCTACGAGATATATGGCTACACCTTC.

CDR3 residues: CSARGLAVATLYNEQYF. CDR3 coding DNA: TGCAGTGCTAGAGGACTAGCGGTCGCGACCCTCTACAATGAGCAGTACTTC. The chain is built from TRBV20-1 and TRBJ2-1, with 9 positions matching TRBD2. The last part of the DNA fits TRBJ2-7 better; the J call may be wrong. Looked up from germline, CDR1 is DFQATT and CDR2 is SNEGSKA (reference sequence). CDR3 length: 17 amino acids.

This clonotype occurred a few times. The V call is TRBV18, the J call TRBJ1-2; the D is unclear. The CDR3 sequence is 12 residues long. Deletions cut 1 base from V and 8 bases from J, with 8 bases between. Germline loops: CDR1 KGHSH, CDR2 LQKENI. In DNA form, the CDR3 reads TGTGCCAGCTCACCACAAGGGCCAGGCTACACCTTC. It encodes CASSPQGPGYTF.

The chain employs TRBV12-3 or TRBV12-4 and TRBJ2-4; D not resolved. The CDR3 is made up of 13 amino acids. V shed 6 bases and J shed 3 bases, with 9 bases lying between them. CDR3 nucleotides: TGTGCCAGCAGCTCCCGCATCAAAAACATTCAGTACTTC. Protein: CASSSRIKNIQYF.

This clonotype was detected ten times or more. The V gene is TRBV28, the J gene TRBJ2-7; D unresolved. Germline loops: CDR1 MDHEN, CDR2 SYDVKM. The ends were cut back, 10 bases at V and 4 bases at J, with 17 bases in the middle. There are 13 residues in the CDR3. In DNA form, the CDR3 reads TGTGCCACATCTGTGGGTGTGGGGTACGAGCAGTACTTC. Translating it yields CATSVGVGYEQYF.

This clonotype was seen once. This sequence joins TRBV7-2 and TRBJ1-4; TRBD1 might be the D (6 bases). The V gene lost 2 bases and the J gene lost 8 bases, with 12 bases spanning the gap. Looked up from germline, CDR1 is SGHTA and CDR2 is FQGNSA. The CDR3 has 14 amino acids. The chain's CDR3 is CASSLRRGDEKLFF. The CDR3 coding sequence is TGTGCCAGCAGCTTACGCAGGGGTGACGAAAAACTGTTTTTT. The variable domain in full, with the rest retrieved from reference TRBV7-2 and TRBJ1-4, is GAGVSQSPSNKVTEKGKDVELRCDPISGHTALYWYRQSLGQGLEFLIYFQGNSAPDKSGLPSDRFSAERTGGSVSTLTIQRTQQEDSAVYLCASSLRRGDEKLFFGSGTQLSVL.

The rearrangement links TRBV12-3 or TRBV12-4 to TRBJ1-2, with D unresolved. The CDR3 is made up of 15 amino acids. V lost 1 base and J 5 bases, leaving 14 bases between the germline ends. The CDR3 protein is CASSLEGLSRYGYTF. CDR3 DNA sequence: TGTGCCAGCAGTTTAGAAGGGCTATCCCGATATGGCTACACCTTC.

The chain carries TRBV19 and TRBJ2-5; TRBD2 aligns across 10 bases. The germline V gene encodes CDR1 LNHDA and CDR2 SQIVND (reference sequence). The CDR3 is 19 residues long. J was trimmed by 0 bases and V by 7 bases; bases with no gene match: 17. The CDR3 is CASIYRGSSGGPYQETQYF. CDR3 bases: TGTGCCAGTATTTATAGGGGGTCTAGCGGGGGCCCGTACCAAGAGACCCAGTACTTC.

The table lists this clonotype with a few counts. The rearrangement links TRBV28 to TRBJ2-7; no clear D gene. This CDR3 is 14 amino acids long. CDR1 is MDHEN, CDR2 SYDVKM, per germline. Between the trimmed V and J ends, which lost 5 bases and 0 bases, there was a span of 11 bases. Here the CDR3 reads CASSLQVLSYEQYF. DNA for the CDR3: TGTGCCAGCAGTCTCCAGGTTCTCTCCTACGAGCAGTACTTC.

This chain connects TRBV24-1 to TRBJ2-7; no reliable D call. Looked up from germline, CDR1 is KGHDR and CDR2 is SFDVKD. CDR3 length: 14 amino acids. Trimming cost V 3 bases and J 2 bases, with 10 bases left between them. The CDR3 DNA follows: TGTGCCACCAGTGATAAGGGCCTCACCTACGAGCAGTACTTC. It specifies CATSDKGLTYEQYF.

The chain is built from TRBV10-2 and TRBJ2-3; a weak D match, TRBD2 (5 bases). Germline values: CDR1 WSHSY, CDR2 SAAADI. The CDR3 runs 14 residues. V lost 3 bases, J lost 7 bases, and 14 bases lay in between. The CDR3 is CASSERGSDYTQYF. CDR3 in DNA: TGCGCCAGCAGTGAAAGAGGGAGTGATTATACGCAGTATTTT.

The CDR3: CASSETGWATEAFF. CDR3 in DNA: TGTGCCAGCAGCGAAACAGGGTGGGCCACTGAAGCTTTCTTT. This rearrangement joins TRBV25-1 to TRBJ1-1; D is possibly TRBD1 (6 bases). CDR1 is MGHDK, CDR2 SYGVNS, per germline. The CDR3 consists of 14 residues. Trimming pared 6 bases from V and 4 bases from J, leaving 15 bases between.

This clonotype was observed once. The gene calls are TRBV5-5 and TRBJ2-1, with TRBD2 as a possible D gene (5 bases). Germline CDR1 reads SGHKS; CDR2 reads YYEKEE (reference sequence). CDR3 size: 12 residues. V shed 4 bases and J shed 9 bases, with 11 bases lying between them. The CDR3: CASSPVGGEQFF. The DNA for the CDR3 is TGTGCCAGCAGCCCGGTAGGAGGTGAGCAGTTCTTC.

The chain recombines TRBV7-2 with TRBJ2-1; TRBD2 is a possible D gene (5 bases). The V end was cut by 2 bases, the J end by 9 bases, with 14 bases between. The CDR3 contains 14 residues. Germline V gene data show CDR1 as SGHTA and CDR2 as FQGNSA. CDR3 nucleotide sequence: TGTGCCAGCAGCTTAACCGGGGTGGTGGGTGAGCAGTTCTTC. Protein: CASSLTGVVGEQFF.

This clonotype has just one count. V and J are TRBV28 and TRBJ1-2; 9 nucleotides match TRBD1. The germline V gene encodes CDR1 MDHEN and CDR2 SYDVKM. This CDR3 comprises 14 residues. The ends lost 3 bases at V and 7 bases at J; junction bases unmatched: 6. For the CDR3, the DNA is TGTGCCAGCAGTTTGGAACAGGGGGCCGGTGGCTACACCTTC. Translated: CASSLEQGAGGYTF.